The 13 T cell receptor beta chains reported below all come from one sample, sequenced in a study of shared clonotypes between healthy human individuals. Sequencing used immunoSEQ multiplex PCR; TCRdb keeps in-frame clones, though not all of them. This table holds around 2.5 million clones, 90% to 95% found once. Sequencing was performed on naive CD4+ T cells from PBMCs. Sample subset: CD45RA+ positively selected. The receptors here all came from a man younger than 35 in good health. Some clones in this sample may be carry-over from other donors' samples.

The V gene is TRBV28, the J gene TRBJ2-7, with 9 bases aligning to TRBD1. V lost 11 bases, J lost 3 bases, and 14 bases stayed unmatched. CDR1 and CDR2 (germline): MDHEN, SYDVKM. The CDR3 is 15 amino acids. CDR3 residues: CASKSGTGSLYEQYF. In DNA, the CDR3 is TGTGCCTCAAAGTCCGGGACAGGGAGCCTCTACGAGCAGTACTTC.

The CDR3 region is CASSPQISGELFF. In nucleotides, the CDR3 is TGTGCCAGCAGCCCTCAGATATCCGGGGAGCTGTTTTTT. The V call is TRBV4-2, the J call TRBJ2-2; D uncertain. V was pared by 4 bases and J by 6 bases, with 9 bases between. CDR1 is LGHNA and CDR2 is YNFKEQ in the germline V gene. The CDR3 loop spans 13 amino acids.

The gene calls are TRBV30 and TRBJ1-5; D perhaps matches TRBD1 (5 bases). Per the germline V gene, CDR1 is GTSNPN and CDR2 is SVGIG (reference sequence). Trimming took off 5 bases at V and 4 bases at J, with 18 bases between the two ends. The CDR3 extends over 15 amino acids. In nucleotides, the CDR3 is TGTGCCTGGGCACGGTCCGGGACGGCTAATCAGCCCCAGCATTTT. Protein sequence: CAWARSGTANQPQHF.

J is TRBJ2-1 and V is TRBV6-5, with a possible D match to TRBD1 (5 bases). The V end was cut by 1 base, the J end by 6 bases, with 10 bases between. The germline V gene has CDR1 MNHEY and CDR2 SVGAGI. The CDR3 contains 14 residues. DNA for the CDR3: TGTGCCAGCAGTTACTTCGGACATCTCAATGAGCAGTTCTTC. Translated: CASSYFGHLNEQFF.

V gene TRBV7-6 combines with J gene TRBJ2-7, with D possibly matching TRBD2 (5 bases). V was pared by 8 bases and J by 5 bases, with 16 bases between. Germline CDR1 is SGHVS and CDR2 is FNYEAQ. The CDR3 runs 13 residues. The CDR3 is CASASMVGDEQYF. The CDR3 DNA is TGTGCCAGCGCTTCTATGGTGGGAGACGAGCAGTACTTC.

This clone came up once. J is TRBJ2-1 and V is TRBV29-1, with 8 bases matching TRBD2. The germline V gene encodes CDR1 SQVTM and CDR2 ANQGSEA. CDR3 length equals 17 residues. Germline trimming cut 0 bases from V and 0 bases from J; bases unmatched to any gene: 7. DNA of the CDR3: TGCAGCGTTGAAGAGCCGGGACTAGGGAACTCCTACAATGAGCAGTTCTTC. Translation gives CSVEEPGLGNSYNEQFF.

The chain has TRBV12-5 and TRBJ2-2; 10 bases agree with TRBD2. This CDR3 is 16 amino acids long. The germline V gene encodes CDR1 LGHNT and CDR2 FRNRAP. V shed 5 bases and J 8 bases; nucleotides not matched to a gene: 11. CDR3 sequence (DNA): TGTGCTAGTGGTCCAGGCTTAGCGGGAGGAGTGGGGGAGCTGTTTTTT. Its translation: CASGPGLAGGVGELFF.

The V call is TRBV7-8, the J call TRBJ2-1; TRBD1 aligns across 7 bases. This CDR3 has 16 amino acids. The V gene end was trimmed by 5 bases and the J gene end by 0 bases; junction bases not matched to a gene: 7. Per germline, CDR1 SGHVS and CDR2 FQNEAQ. The CDR3: CASSPRQGDSYNEQFF. The CDR3 coding sequence is TGTGCCAGCAGCCCTCGACAGGGAGACTCCTACAATGAGCAGTTCTTC.

The chain uses TRBV6-1 and TRBJ1-1; D is unclear. The CDR3 covers 14 residues. With 6 bases removed from V and 1 base from J, the gap between germline ends came to 12 bases. Germline values: CDR1 MNHNS, CDR2 SASEGT. This CDR3 reads CASRKDGSNTEAFF. In nucleotides, the CDR3 is TGTGCCAGCAGGAAGGACGGTTCGAACACTGAAGCTTTCTTT.

The CDR3 DNA follows: TGTGCCAGCAGTGGCGTAGCGGGAGATCGAGAGACCCAGTACTTC. Translated, it gives CASSGVAGDRETQYF. The chain joins TRBV5-4 to TRBJ2-5, with 9 bases that match TRBD2. The V and J ends lost 5 bases and 4 bases, in that order; junction bases with no gene match: 9. The CDR3 runs 15 residues. Germline loops: CDR1 SGHNT, CDR2 YYREEE (reference sequence).

In this sample, this clone turned up once. Other DNA sequences from this sample encode an identical CDR3 as well. The V gene is TRBV5-1, the J gene TRBJ2-1, with TRBD2 identical over 9 bases. Trimming took 0 bases from V and 0 from J; bases not matched to a gene: 1. CDR1 and CDR2 from the germline V gene are SGHRS and YFSETQ. CDR3 length equals 16 residues. CDR3 in DNA: TGCGCCAGCAGCTTGGGACTAGCGGACTCCTACAATGAGCAGTTCTTC. It encodes CASSLGLADSYNEQFF.

This sequence joins TRBV7-8 and TRBJ1-1; D is uncertain. From germline, CDR1 is SGHVS and CDR2 FQNEAQ. CDR3 length: 14 residues. With 8 bases removed from V and 4 bases from J, the gap between germline ends came to 17 bases. CDR3 DNA sequence: TGTGCCAGCGTCCCGATATTGCCGAGCACTGAAGCTTTCTTT. Translated, it gives CASVPILPSTEAFF.

The chain couples TRBV5-1 to TRBJ1-4, with 10 bases fitting TRBD1. Germline values: CDR1 SGHRS, CDR2 YFSETQ. This CDR3 has 16 residues. V lost 4 bases, J lost 3 bases, and 6 bases stayed unmatched. CDR3 loop: CASSPGQGVSNEKLFF. CDR3 bases: TGCGCCAGCAGCCCCGGACAGGGGGTTTCTAATGAAAAACTGTTTTTT.